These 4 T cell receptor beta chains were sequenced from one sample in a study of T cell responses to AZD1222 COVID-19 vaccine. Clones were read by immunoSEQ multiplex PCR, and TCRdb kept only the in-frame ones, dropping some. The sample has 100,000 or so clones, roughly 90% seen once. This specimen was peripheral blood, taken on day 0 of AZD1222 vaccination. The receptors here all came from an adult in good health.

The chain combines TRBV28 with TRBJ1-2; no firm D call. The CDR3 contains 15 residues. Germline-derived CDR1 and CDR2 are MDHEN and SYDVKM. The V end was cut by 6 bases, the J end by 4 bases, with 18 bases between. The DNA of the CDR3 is TGTGCCAGCAGATCTATTAAAGGCCCCCGCTATGGCTACACCTTC. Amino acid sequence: CASRSIKGPRYGYTF.

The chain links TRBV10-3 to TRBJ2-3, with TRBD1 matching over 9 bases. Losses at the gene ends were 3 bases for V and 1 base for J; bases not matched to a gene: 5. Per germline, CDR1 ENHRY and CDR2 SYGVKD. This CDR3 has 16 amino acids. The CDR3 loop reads CAISDPRDRGTDTQYF. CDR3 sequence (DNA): TGTGCCATCAGTGACCCCCGGGACAGGGGCACAGATACGCAGTATTTT.

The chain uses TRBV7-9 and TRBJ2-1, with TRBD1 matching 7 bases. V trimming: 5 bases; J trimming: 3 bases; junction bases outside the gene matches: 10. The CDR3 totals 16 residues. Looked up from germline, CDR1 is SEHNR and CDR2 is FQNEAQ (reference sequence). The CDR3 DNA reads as TGTGCCAGCAGCCTCTATCCGGGACAGCTCTACAATGAGCAGTTCTTC. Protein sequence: CASSLYPGQLYNEQFF.

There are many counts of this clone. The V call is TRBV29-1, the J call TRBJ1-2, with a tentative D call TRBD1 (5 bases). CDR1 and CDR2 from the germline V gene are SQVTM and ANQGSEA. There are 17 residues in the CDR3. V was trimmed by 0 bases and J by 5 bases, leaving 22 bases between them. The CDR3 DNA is TGCAGCGTTGAAGATTCGGCGGCCCCAAACCGGGGGTATGGCTACACCTTC. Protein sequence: CSVEDSAAPNRGYGYTF.